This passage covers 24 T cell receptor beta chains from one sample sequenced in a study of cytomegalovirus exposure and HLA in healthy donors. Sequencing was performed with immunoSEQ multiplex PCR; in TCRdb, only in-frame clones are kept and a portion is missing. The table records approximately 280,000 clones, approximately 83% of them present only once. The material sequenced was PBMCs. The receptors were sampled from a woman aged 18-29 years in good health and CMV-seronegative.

The CDR3 nucleotides are TGTGCCAGCAGCTTAGGCCAGGCGACCCAGTACTTC. It is translated as CASSLGQATQYF. The chain joins TRBV13 to TRBJ2-5, with D uncertain. Trimming shortened V by 0 bases and J by 7 bases, and 6 bases separated the two germline ends. The CDR3 length is 12 residues. The germline V gene has CDR1 PRHDT and CDR2 FYEKMQ (reference sequence).

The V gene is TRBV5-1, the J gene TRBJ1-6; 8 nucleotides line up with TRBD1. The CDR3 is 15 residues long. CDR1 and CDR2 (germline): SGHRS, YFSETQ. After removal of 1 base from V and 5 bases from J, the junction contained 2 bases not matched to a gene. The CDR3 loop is CASSLTGGNNSPLHF. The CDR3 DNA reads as TGCGCCAGCAGCTTGACAGGGGGGAATAATTCACCCCTCCACTTT.

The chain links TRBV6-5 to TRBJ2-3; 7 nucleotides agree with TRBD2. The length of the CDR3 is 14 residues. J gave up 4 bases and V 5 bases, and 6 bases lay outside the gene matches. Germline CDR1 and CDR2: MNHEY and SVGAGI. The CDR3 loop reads CASSLGLDADTQYF. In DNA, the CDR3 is TGTGCCAGCAGTCTCGGACTAGATGCAGATACGCAGTATTTT.

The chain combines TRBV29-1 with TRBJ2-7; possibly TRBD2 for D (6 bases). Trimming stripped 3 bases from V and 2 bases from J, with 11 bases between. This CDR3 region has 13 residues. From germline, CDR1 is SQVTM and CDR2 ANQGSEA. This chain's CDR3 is CSVDERGTYEQYF. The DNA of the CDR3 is TGCAGCGTTGATGAACGGGGGACCTACGAGCAGTACTTC.

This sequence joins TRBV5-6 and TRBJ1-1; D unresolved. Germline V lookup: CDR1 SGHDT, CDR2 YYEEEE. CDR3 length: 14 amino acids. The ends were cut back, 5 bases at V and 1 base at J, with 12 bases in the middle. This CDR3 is CASSSWGGNTEAFF. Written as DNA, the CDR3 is TGTGCCAGCAGTTCCTGGGGAGGGAACACTGAAGCTTTCTTT.

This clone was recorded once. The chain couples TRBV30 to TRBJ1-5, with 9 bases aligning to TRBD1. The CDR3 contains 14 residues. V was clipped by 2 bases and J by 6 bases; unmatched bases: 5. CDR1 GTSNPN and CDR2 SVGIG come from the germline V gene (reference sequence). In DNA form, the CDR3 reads TGTGCCTGGAGTCCCGACAGGGGGAGTCAGCCCCAGCATTTT. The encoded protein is CAWSPDRGSQPQHF.

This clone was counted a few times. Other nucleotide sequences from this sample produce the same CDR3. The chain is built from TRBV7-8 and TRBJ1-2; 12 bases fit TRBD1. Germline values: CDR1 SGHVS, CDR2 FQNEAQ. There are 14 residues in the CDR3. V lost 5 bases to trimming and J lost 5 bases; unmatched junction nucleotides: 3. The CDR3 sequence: CASSLGQGAYGYTF. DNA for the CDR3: TGTGCCAGCAGCCTGGGACAGGGGGCTTATGGCTACACCTTC.

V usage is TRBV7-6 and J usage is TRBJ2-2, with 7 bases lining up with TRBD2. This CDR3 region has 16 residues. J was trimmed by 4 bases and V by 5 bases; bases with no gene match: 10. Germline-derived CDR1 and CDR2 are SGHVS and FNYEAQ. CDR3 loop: CASSPRTSGITGELFF. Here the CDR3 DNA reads TGTGCCAGCAGCCCGAGGACTAGTGGGATCACCGGGGAGCTGTTTTTT.

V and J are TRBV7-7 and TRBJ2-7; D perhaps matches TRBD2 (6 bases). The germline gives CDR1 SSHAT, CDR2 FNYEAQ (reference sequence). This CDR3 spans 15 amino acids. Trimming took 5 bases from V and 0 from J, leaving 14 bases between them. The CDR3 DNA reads TGTGCCAGCAGCCGCGGGACGGCTAGCTCCTACGAGCAGTACTTC. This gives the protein CASSRGTASSYEQYF.

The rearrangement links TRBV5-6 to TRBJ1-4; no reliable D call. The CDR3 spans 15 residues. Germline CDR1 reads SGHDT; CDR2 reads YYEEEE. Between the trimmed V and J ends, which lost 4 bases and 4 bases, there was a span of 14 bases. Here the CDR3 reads CASSERRGSNEKLFF. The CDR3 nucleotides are TGTGCCAGCAGCGAACGGAGAGGGAGTAATGAAAAACTGTTTTTT.

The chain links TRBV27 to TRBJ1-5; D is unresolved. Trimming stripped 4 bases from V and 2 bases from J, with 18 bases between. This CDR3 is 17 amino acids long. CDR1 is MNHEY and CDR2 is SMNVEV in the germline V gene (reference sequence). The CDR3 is CASSSRGVHSGNQPQHF. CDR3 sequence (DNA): TGTGCCAGCAGTTCCCGCGGGGTCCATTCAGGCAATCAGCCCCAGCATTTT.

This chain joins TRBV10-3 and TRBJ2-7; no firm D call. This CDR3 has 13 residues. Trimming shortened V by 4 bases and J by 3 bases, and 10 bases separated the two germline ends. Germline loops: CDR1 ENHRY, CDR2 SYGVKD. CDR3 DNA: TGTGCCATCAGTGGGGCAGCCAGCTACGAGCAGTACTTC. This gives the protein CAISGAASYEQYF.

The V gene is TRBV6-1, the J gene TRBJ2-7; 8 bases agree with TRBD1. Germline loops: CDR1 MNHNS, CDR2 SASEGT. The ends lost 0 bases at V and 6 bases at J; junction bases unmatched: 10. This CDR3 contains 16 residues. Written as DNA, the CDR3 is TGTGCCAGCAGTGAAGCGGTGGGCCAGGGGGCTAGCGAGCAGTACTTC. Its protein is CASSEAVGQGASEQYF.

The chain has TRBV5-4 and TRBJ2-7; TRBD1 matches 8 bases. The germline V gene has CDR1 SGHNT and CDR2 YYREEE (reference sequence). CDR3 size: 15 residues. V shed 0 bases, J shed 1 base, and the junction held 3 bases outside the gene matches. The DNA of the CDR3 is TGTGCCAGCAGCTTGGCCCGGACAGGGTCCTACGAGCAGTACTTC. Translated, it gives CASSLARTGSYEQYF.

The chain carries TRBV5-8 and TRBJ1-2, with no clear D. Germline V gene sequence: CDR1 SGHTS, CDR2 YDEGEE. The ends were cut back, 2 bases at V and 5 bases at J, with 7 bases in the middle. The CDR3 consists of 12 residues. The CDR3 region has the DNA TGTGCCAGCAGCTTAGTAACTTATGGCTACACCTTC. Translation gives CASSLVTYGYTF.

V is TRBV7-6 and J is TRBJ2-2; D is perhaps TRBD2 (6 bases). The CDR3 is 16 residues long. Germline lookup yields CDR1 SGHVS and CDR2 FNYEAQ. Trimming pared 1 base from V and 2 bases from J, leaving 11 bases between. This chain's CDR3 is CASSLGGLTNTGELFF. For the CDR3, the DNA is TGTGCCAGCAGCTTAGGAGGACTAACTAACACCGGGGAGCTGTTTTTT.

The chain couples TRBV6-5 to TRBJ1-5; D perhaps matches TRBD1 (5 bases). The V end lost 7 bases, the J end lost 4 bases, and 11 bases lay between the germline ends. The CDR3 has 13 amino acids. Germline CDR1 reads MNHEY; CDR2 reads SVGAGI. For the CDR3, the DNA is TGTGCCAGCACCAAAAACAGGAATCAGCCCCAGCATTTT. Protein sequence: CASTKNRNQPQHF.

DNA of the CDR3: TGTGCCAGCAGCTGGGCCGACAGGTTATCCGGGGAGCTGTTTTTT. This translates into CASSWADRLSGELFF. The rearrangement joins TRBV5-6 to TRBJ2-2; weak D call: TRBD1 (6 bases). Trimming pared 3 bases from V and 6 bases from J, leaving 15 bases between. The CDR3 spans 15 residues. In germline, CDR1 is SGHDT, CDR2 YYEEEE.

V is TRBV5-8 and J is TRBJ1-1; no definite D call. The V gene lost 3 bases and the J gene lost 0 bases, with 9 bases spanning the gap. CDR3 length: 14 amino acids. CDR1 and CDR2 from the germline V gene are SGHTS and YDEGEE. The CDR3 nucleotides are TGTGCCAGCAGCTACTACATCCTGAACACTGAAGCTTTCTTT. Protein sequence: CASSYYILNTEAFF.

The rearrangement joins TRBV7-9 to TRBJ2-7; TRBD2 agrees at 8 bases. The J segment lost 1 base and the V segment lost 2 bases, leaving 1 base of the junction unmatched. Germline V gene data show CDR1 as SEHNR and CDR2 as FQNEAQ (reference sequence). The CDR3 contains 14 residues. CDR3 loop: CASSLQRGSYEQYF. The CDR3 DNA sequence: TGTGCCAGCAGCTTACAGCGGGGGTCCTACGAGCAGTACTTC. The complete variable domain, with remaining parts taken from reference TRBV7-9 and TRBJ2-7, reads DTGVSQNPRHKITKRGQNVTFRCDPISEHNRLYWYRQTLGQGPEFLTYFQNEAQLEKSRLLSDRFSAERPKGSFSTLEIQRTEQGDSAMYLCASSLQRGSYEQYFGPGTRLTVT.

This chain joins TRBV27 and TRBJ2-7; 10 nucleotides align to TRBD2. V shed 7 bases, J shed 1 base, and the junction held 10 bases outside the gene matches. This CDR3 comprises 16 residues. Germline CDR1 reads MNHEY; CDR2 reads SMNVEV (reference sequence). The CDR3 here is CASTGTTSGKSYEQYF. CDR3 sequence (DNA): TGTGCCAGCACCGGAACCACTAGCGGGAAGTCCTACGAGCAGTACTTC.

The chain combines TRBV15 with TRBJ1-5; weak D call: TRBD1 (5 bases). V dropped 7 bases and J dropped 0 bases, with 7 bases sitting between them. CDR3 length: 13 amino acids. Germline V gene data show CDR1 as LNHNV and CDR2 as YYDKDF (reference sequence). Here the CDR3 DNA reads TGTGCCACCACCGACAGTAGCAATCAGCCCCAGCATTTT. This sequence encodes CATTDSSNQPQHF.

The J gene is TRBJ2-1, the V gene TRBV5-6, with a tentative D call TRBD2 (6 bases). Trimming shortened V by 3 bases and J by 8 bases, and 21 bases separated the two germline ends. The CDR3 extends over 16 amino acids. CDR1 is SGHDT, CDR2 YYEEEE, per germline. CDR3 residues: CASSWGSGGVYDEQFF. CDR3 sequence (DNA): TGTGCCAGCAGCTGGGGGAGCGGCGGGGTTTATGATGAGCAGTTCTTC.

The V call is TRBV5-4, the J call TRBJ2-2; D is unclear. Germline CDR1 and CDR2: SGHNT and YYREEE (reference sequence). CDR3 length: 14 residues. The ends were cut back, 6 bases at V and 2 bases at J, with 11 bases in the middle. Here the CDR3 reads CASTRTGNTGELFF. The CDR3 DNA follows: TGTGCCAGCACACGAACGGGTAACACCGGGGAGCTGTTTTTT.